These 26 T cell receptor beta chains were all obtained from the same sample, sequenced in a study of control samples from healthy donors and cancer patients. The data were produced by immunoSEQ multiplex PCR, yet TCRdb's version contains in-frame clones alone and is incomplete. The sample records over 100,000 clones, 85% to 90% being singletons. Source material: blood. The receptors stem from a woman in her forties or fifties in good health.

This clone appeared once. This chain connects TRBV21-1 to TRBJ2-7; TRBD1 is the table's D call and was not checked against the DNA. TRBV21-1 corresponds to a pseudogene. The CDR3 totals 14 residues. The CDR3 sequence: CASSTRDRVNEQYV. As DNA, the CDR3 is TGTGCCAGCAGCACACGGGACAGGGTTAACGAGCAGTACGTC.

The chain carries TRBV6-5 and TRBJ1-1; D possibly corresponds to TRBD1 (5 bases). V shed 5 bases and J shed 2 bases, with 15 bases lying between them. Per germline, CDR1 MNHEY and CDR2 SVGAGI. This CDR3 region has 15 residues. The CDR3 sequence is CASSILRGRNTEAFF. The DNA for the CDR3 is TGTGCCAGCAGTATATTACGGGGACGAAACACTGAAGCTTTCTTT.

This sequence joins TRBV7-9 and TRBJ1-5, with 8 bases matching TRBD1. Trimming at V came to 5 bases and at J to 6 bases, leaving 18 bases not matched to a gene. The CDR3 is made up of 18 amino acids. Germline-derived CDR1 and CDR2 are SEHNR and FQNEAQ (reference sequence). The CDR3 nucleotides read TGTGCCAGCAGCCAAGGACAGGGACCCTTCTCGGGAGGTCAGCCCCAGCATTTT. Amino acids: CASSQGQGPFSGGQPQHF.

V gene TRBV5-8 combines with J gene TRBJ1-2; 7 nucleotides line up with TRBD1. The trim removed 10 bases at V and 8 bases at J, leaving 5 bases unmatched. CDR3 length: 10 residues. CDR1 and CDR2 from the germline V gene are SGHTS and YDEGEE. The CDR3 DNA reads as TGTGCCTCAGACAGGGTCGGCTACACCTTC. As protein: CASDRVGYTF.

The rearrangement uses TRBV5-1 and TRBJ2-1, with D possibly being TRBD2 (5 bases). CDR1 and CDR2 (germline): SGHRS, YFSETQ. CDR3 length equals 14 residues. V lost 6 bases to trimming and J lost 5 bases, with 15 bases between them. CDR3 residues: CASTVAQANNEQFF. The CDR3 DNA reads TGCGCCAGCACCGTAGCGCAAGCGAACAATGAGCAGTTCTTC.

The chain has TRBV29-1 and TRBJ1-1; D unresolved. Germline-derived CDR1 and CDR2 are SQVTM and ANQGSEA. This CDR3 region has 12 residues. V was pared by 5 bases and J by 0 bases, with 7 bases between. The CDR3 here is CSVKQMNTEAFF. The CDR3 DNA reads as TGCAGCGTTAAACAAATGAACACTGAAGCTTTCTTT.

The genes are TRBV11-2 and TRBJ2-2; D is possibly TRBD1 (5 bases). V was cut by 5 bases and J by 7 bases, with 17 bases left in between. Germline V gene lookup returns CDR1 SGHAT and CDR2 FQNNGV. The CDR3 spans 15 residues. The CDR3 sequence: CASSHNPWGGGELFF. CDR3 in DNA: TGTGCCAGCAGCCACAATCCTTGGGGCGGCGGGGAGCTGTTTTTT.

The rearrangement joins TRBV15 to TRBJ2-2, with 16 bases identical to TRBD2. The CDR3 has 19 residues. Per the germline V gene, CDR1 is LNHNV and CDR2 is YYDKDF (reference sequence). V was pared by 1 base and J by 6 bases, with 8 bases of the junction left unmatched. The CDR3 nucleotides are TGTGCCACCAGCAGAGGCCCCGGGACTAGCGGGAGGGCTCCCGGGGAGCTGTTTTTT. Its protein is CATSRGPGTSGRAPGELFF.

The rearrangement links TRBV5-4 to TRBJ2-2; no reliable D call. V was clipped by 0 bases and J by 7 bases, with 19 bases between them. There are 17 residues in the CDR3. Germline CDR1 and CDR2: SGHNT and YYREEE (reference sequence). Here the CDR3 reads CASSLVMSSYTNGELFF. CDR3 nucleotide sequence: TGTGCCAGCAGCTTGGTTATGTCCTCTTATACTAACGGGGAGCTGTTTTTT.

The chain has TRBV18 and TRBJ2-3; D unclear. Germline V lookup: CDR1 KGHSH, CDR2 LQKENI. CDR3 length: 12 amino acids. V lost 6 bases, J lost 5 bases, and 9 bases lay in between. The CDR3 DNA is TGTGCCAGCTCGCCGACTGTAGATACGCAGTATTTT. Its protein product is CASSPTVDTQYF.

The rearrangement uses TRBV19 and TRBJ1-6, with D perhaps TRBD1 (5 bases). Germline CDR1 LNHDA, CDR2 SQIVND (reference sequence). This CDR3 spans 14 amino acids. V lost 8 bases to trimming and J lost 6 bases, with 14 bases between them. In DNA form, the CDR3 reads TGTGCCAGTTCCCGGGACGGCACTAATTCACCCCTCCACTTT. Protein sequence: CASSRDGTNSPLHF.

The CDR3 nucleotides read TGTGCCCTCCCCGAGACTCCGTGGACAGATACGCAGTATTTT. This gives the protein CALPETPWTDTQYF. The V gene is TRBV7-9, the J gene TRBJ2-3; D remains unclear. CDR3 length equals 14 residues. V was pared by 11 bases and J by 3 bases, with 18 bases between. The germline V gene encodes CDR1 SEHNR and CDR2 FQNEAQ (reference sequence).

The count of this clone is one. J is TRBJ2-2 and V is TRBV4-1, with D perhaps TRBD1 (5 bases). This CDR3 is built from 15 residues. The V gene's germline CDR1 is MGHRA and CDR2 YSYEKL. The V and J ends lost 4 bases and 3 bases respectively, with 12 bases between them. CDR3 sequence reads: CASSLGPTDTGELFF. CDR3 sequence (DNA): TGCGCCAGCAGCCTCGGCCCGACAGACACCGGGGAGCTGTTTTTT.

V is TRBV19 and J is TRBJ1-4, with unresolved D. The CDR3 sequence is 12 residues long. Germline CDR1 is LNHDA and CDR2 is SQIVND (reference sequence). The ends were cut back, 4 bases at V and 8 bases at J, with 8 bases in the middle. CDR3: CASSTLGEKLFF. CDR3 sequence (DNA): TGTGCCAGTAGTACCCTCGGGGAAAAACTGTTTTTT.

The CDR3 here is CSASSRTGSSYEQYF. In DNA, the CDR3 is TGCAGTGCTAGTTCGCGGACAGGGAGCTCCTACGAGCAGTACTTC. This rearrangement joins TRBV20-1 to TRBJ2-7; 8 bases line up with TRBD1. Germline V gene sequence: CDR1 DFQATT, CDR2 SNEGSKA (reference sequence). CDR3 size: 15 residues. The J segment lost 0 bases and the V segment lost 3 bases, leaving 7 bases of the junction unmatched.

The V and J genes are TRBV29-1 and TRBJ2-1; D gene ambiguous. The CDR3 is 14 amino acids. The V gene's germline CDR1 is SQVTM and CDR2 ANQGSEA. Trimming removed 8 bases at V and 7 bases at J, with 21 bases between. The chain's CDR3 is CSSGWAGNSNEQFF. The CDR3 nucleotides are TGCAGCTCAGGCTGGGCAGGTAATTCTAATGAGCAGTTCTTC.

V is TRBV12-5 and J is TRBJ2-7, with D unclear. The germline V gene has CDR1 LGHNT and CDR2 FRNRAP. The CDR3 is 13 amino acids. The V end was cut by 6 bases, the J end by 2 bases, with 11 bases between. CDR3 nucleotides: TGTGCTAGTGGCCTCTCGGGCACCTACGAGCAGTACTTC. It yields the protein CASGLSGTYEQYF.

The chain carries TRBV30 and TRBJ1-3; the D is unclear. V was shortened by 6 bases and J by 0 bases, with 9 bases between the two germline ends. Germline values: CDR1 GTSNPN, CDR2 SVGIG (reference sequence). This CDR3 has 13 residues. CDR3 region: CACGTISGNTIYF. DNA for the CDR3: TGTGCCTGTGGAACTATCTCTGGAAACACCATATATTTT.

V gene TRBV25-1 combines with J gene TRBJ1-2; no reliable D call. This CDR3 is built from 13 residues. Germline-derived CDR1 and CDR2 are MGHDK and SYGVNS. The V end was cut by 3 bases, the J end by 4 bases, with 9 bases between. CDR3 in amino acids: CASSDSNSYGYTF. The CDR3 DNA is TGTGCCAGCAGTGACAGCAACTCCTATGGCTACACCTTC.

The chain is built from TRBV6-2 or TRBV6-3 and TRBJ2-7, with 10 bases aligning to TRBD2. Trimming cost V 0 bases and J 6 bases; bases outside gene matches: 5. The CDR3 covers 15 residues. Germline lookup yields CDR1 MNHEY and CDR2 SVGEGT. In DNA, the CDR3 is TGTGCCAGCAGTTACTCGCCGCTAGCGGGAGTCGAGCAGTACGTC. It yields the protein CASSYSPLAGVEQYV.

V and J are TRBV19 and TRBJ2-7; D not certain. The CDR3 spans 12 residues. Trimming took 6 bases from V and 0 from J, leaving 6 bases between them. Germline V CDR1 and CDR2: LNHDA, SQIVND (reference sequence). CDR3 protein: CASRSSSYEQYV. The CDR3, as DNA: TGTGCCAGTAGATCGAGCTCCTACGAGCAGTACGTC.

The V gene is TRBV30, the J gene TRBJ1-1, with D tentatively TRBD1 (6 bases). Trimming removed 4 bases at V and 3 bases at J, with 12 bases between. CDR1 GTSNPN and CDR2 SVGIG come from the germline V gene (reference sequence). The CDR3 length is 13 residues. CDR3 amino acids: CAWTEGGYTEAFF. The DNA of the CDR3 is TGTGCCTGGACCGAGGGGGGGTACACTGAAGCTTTCTTT.

J is TRBJ2-5 and V is TRBV13; D remains unclear. V was cut by 4 bases and J by 4 bases, with 4 bases left in between. The germline V gene encodes CDR1 PRHDT and CDR2 FYEKMQ (reference sequence). The CDR3 spans 11 residues. The CDR3 sequence: CASSSTETQYF. The CDR3 DNA is TGTGCCAGCAGCTCCACAGAGACCCAGTACTTC.

This clone has only one observation. This rearrangement joins TRBV30 to TRBJ1-5; tentative D call: TRBD1 (5 bases). The CDR3 is 15 residues long. Germline CDR1 GTSNPN, CDR2 SVGIG (reference sequence). The ends were cut back, 0 bases at V and 3 bases at J, with 12 bases in the middle. This CDR3 reads CAWSVRSGPNQPQHF. The CDR3 DNA reads as TGTGCCTGGAGTGTACGATCAGGGCCCAATCAGCCCCAGCATTTT.

The rearrangement links TRBV19 to TRBJ2-1; 10 positions agree with TRBD2. Unmatched junction bases numbered 3, after V lost 3 bases and J lost 4 bases. Germline V lookup: CDR1 LNHDA, CDR2 SQIVND (reference sequence). CDR3 length: 15 residues. The CDR3 DNA sequence: TGTGCCAGTAGTATGACTAGCGGGCAATACAATGAGCAGTTCTTC. Its protein product is CASSMTSGQYNEQFF.

Only a few counts were recorded for this clone. Here the CDR3 reads CASSSPVRALYNEQFF. The CDR3 DNA sequence: TGTGCCAGCAGCTCCCCGGTACGGGCTCTGTACAATGAGCAGTTCTTC. V gene TRBV11-1 combines with J gene TRBJ2-1; D uncertain. Germline assignment: CDR1 SGHAT and CDR2 FQDESV (reference sequence). CDR3 length: 16 amino acids. Trimming pared 4 bases from V and 4 bases from J, leaving 17 bases between.